The following is a T cell receptor (beta chain) sequence with its context. These data come from a study of Ad26.COV2.S vaccination and SARS-CoV-2 variants. Study summary: The vaccine Ad26.COV2.S was put into the muscle once, or twice with 56 days between.

Germline CDR1 is LGHDT and CDR2 is YNNKEL (reference sequence). V lost 4 bases and J 6 bases, leaving 13 bases between the germline ends. This CDR3 region has 14 residues. Assay: immunoSEQ multiplex PCR; the TCRdb copy retains only in-frame clones and omits some. The sample records roughly 700,000 clones, more than 70% being singletons. Indicated treatment: around 19 received Ad26.COV2.S at low or high dose, single or two shots; several received placebo; per-sample allocation not given. Specimen acquisition occurred on day 63 following the initial vaccine or placebo injection. The sequences come from peripheral blood, collected in a trial of Ad26.COV2.S vaccine versus placebo. The chain employs TRBV3-1 (or the pseudogene TRBV3-2) and TRBJ2-4; D could derive from TRBD1 or TRBD2 (6 bases each). The sequence was collected from a person aged 18 to 65 who received the Ad26.COV2.S COVID-19 vaccine or a placebo. CDR3 nucleotides: TGTGCCAGCAGCCGGGACAACGGGGGAAACATTCAGTACTTC. Protein: CASSRDNGGNIQYF.